These 30 T cell receptor beta chains share one sample of origin, sequenced in a study of T cell responses to AZD1222 COVID-19 vaccine. The repertoire was sequenced with immunoSEQ multiplex PCR; TCRdb's copy has only in-frame clones and lacks some. Here the sample spans 90,000 to 110,000 clones, 89% being singletons. The sample consisted of peripheral blood, taken 28 days after the second AZD1222 dose. The receptor set was obtained from an adult who received the AZD1222 COVID-19 vaccine.

V gene TRBV3-1 (or the pseudogene TRBV3-2) combines with J gene TRBJ1-2; 9 positions match TRBD1. V gave up 6 bases and J gave up 4 bases; unmatched junction bases: 0. CDR3 length equals 12 residues. The germline V gene has CDR1 LGHDT and CDR2 YNNKEL (reference sequence). In DNA form, the CDR3 reads TGTGCCAGCAGGACAGGGGGCTATGGCTACACCTTC. Translated, it gives CASRTGGYGYTF.

This clone came up a few times. J is TRBJ1-6 and V is TRBV5-1; 7 bases are a match to TRBD1. The CDR3 sequence is 15 residues long. Unmatched junction bases numbered 6, after V lost 4 bases and J lost 5 bases. Germline assignment: CDR1 SGHRS and CDR2 YFSETQ. CDR3 protein: CASSAGGTDNSPLHF. CDR3 coding DNA: TGCGCCAGCAGCGCGGGGGGGACAGATAATTCACCCCTCCACTTT.

The rearrangement joins TRBV14 to TRBJ1-1, with D unclear. This CDR3 is built from 15 residues. V dropped 1 base and J dropped 0 bases, with 9 bases sitting between them. The V gene's germline CDR1 is SGHDN and CDR2 FVKESK. The CDR3 nucleotides read TGTGCCAGCAGCCAAGGCAGATACATGAACACTGAAGCTTTCTTT. This sequence encodes CASSQGRYMNTEAFF.

The gene calls are TRBV27 and TRBJ2-1, with 10 positions matching TRBD2. Germline-derived CDR1 and CDR2 are MNHEY and SMNVEV (reference sequence). Trimming took 8 bases from V and 9 from J; bases not matched to a gene: 10. This CDR3 contains 14 residues. The CDR3 spells CASRLAGGEGEQFF. In DNA, the CDR3 is TGTGCCAGCCGACTAGCGGGTGGGGAGGGTGAGCAGTTCTTC.

This chain connects TRBV3-1 (or the pseudogene TRBV3-2) to TRBJ2-7; D remains ambiguous. CDR1 and CDR2 from the germline V gene are LGHDT and YNNKEL (reference sequence). This CDR3 is built from 15 residues. V lost 4 bases, J lost 2 bases, and 15 bases lay in between. CDR3 sequence: CASSLRVGITYEQYF. CDR3 in DNA: TGTGCCAGCAGCCTTCGGGTTGGGATTACCTACGAGCAGTACTTC.

In this sample, this clone turned up once. This chain joins TRBV5-1 and TRBJ2-7; D may be TRBD2 (7 bases). V gave up 4 bases and J gave up 1 base, with 18 bases separating them. The CDR3 is 16 residues long. Germline CDR1 reads SGHRS; CDR2 reads YFSETQ. In nucleotides, the CDR3 is TGCGCCAGCAGCCCGGGGGGCGAGCGGAAGTCCTACGAGCAGTACTTC. Amino acid sequence: CASSPGGERKSYEQYF.

This sequence joins TRBV10-2 and TRBJ2-7; D possibly corresponds to TRBD2 (6 bases). This CDR3 spans 13 amino acids. With 6 bases removed from V and 2 bases from J, the gap between germline ends came to 11 bases. Germline CDR1 reads WSHSY; CDR2 reads SAAADI. This CDR3 reads CASRYSGAYEQYF. The CDR3 nucleotides are TGCGCCAGCAGGTATAGCGGTGCCTACGAGCAGTACTTC.

The chain uses TRBV7-3 and TRBJ2-3, with D unresolved. The CDR3 spans 13 residues. The V gene lost 4 bases and the J gene lost 2 bases, with 7 bases spanning the gap. Germline V gene data show CDR1 as SGHTA and CDR2 as FQGTGA. The CDR3 here is CASSSGPTDTQYF. As DNA, the CDR3 is TGTGCCAGCAGCTCAGGACCCACAGATACGCAGTATTTT.

V usage is TRBV7-3 and J usage is TRBJ2-1, with 7 bases matching TRBD2. J lost 10 bases, V lost 5 bases, and 11 bases had no gene match. CDR1 is SGHTA and CDR2 is FQGTGA in the germline V gene. The CDR3 totals 14 residues. The CDR3 spells CASSPGTTRGEQFF. As DNA, the CDR3 is TGTGCCAGCAGCCCCGGGACCACGCGGGGGGAGCAGTTCTTC.

The genes are TRBV6-5 and TRBJ2-3; D uncertain. Looked up from germline, CDR1 is MNHEY and CDR2 is SVGAGI. This CDR3 is built from 15 residues. Trimming pared 6 bases from V and 0 bases from J, leaving 13 bases between. The CDR3 DNA follows: TGTGCCAGCAGACGGGTCAGTCCAAGCACAGATACGCAGTATTTT. Encoded protein: CASRRVSPSTDTQYF.

In DNA, the CDR3 is TGTGCCAGCAGTCGTCTCCTAGCGGGAGGTGGTGAGCAGTACTTC. Amino acid sequence: CASSRLLAGGGEQYF. The chain has TRBV11-1 and TRBJ2-7; 11 nucleotides match TRBD2. The CDR3 extends over 15 amino acids. Trimming removed 6 bases from V and 7 bases from J; junction bases left unmatched: 11. CDR1 and CDR2 from the germline V gene are SGHAT and FQDESV (reference sequence).

The genes are TRBV27 and TRBJ2-7, with D unresolved. V lost 6 bases and J lost 3, with 12 bases in between. The germline gives CDR1 MNHEY, CDR2 SMNVEV (reference sequence). CDR3 length equals 13 residues. The CDR3 loop is CASSSRRVYEQYF. CDR3 DNA: TGTGCCAGCAGCTCCCGCCGAGTCTACGAGCAGTACTTC.

In nucleotides, the CDR3 is TGTGCCAGCAGCTTGGTTGGGGGGCGAGGGGAGCTGTTTTTT. Amino acid sequence: CASSLVGGRGELFF. J is TRBJ2-2 and V is TRBV5-4; possibly TRBD1 or TRBD2 for D (6 bases each). Germline values: CDR1 SGHNT, CDR2 YYREEE (reference sequence). The V and J ends lost 0 bases and 8 bases respectively, with 11 bases between them. This CDR3 comprises 14 residues.

This clone was observed a handful of times. As DNA, the CDR3 is TGTGCCAGCAGTGGACAGGGTTATAGCAATCAGCCCCAGCATTTT. This translates into CASSGQGYSNQPQHF. The rearrangement links TRBV2 to TRBJ1-5; 7 positions agree with TRBD1. CDR1 is SNHLY and CDR2 is FYNNEI in the germline V gene. J lost 0 bases, V lost 4 bases, and 3 bases had no gene match. The length of the CDR3 is 15 residues. Combining the CDR3 with reference TRBV2 and TRBJ1-5 gives the whole variable domain EPEVTQTPSHQVTQMGQEVILRCVPISNHLYFYWYRQILGQKVEFLVSFYNNEISEKSEIFDDQFSVERPDGSNFTLKIRSTKLEDSAMYFCASSGQGYSNQPQHFGDGTRLSIL.

The count of this clone is one. V usage is TRBV28 and J usage is TRBJ1-2, with no clear D. Trimming cost V 6 bases and J 5 bases, with 4 bases left between them. The CDR3 runs to 10 residues. Germline-derived CDR1 and CDR2 are MDHEN and SYDVKM. CDR3 sequence (DNA): TGTGCCAGCAGGCCTTATGGCTACACCTTC. Protein sequence: CASRPYGYTF.

This chain uses TRBV4-3 with TRBJ2-1, with unresolved D. The CDR3 is made up of 13 amino acids. Germline CDR1 reads LGHNA; CDR2 reads YSLEER. Trimming stripped 4 bases from V and 9 bases from J, with 13 bases between. The CDR3 here is CASSRQQLGEQFF. The CDR3 DNA follows: TGCGCCAGCAGCCGGCAACAGTTAGGTGAGCAGTTCTTC.

The chain combines TRBV7-9 with TRBJ2-2, with D unresolved. The CDR3 totals 13 residues. CDR1 and CDR2 from the germline V gene are SEHNR and FQNEAQ (reference sequence). The germline V and J ends were trimmed by 2 bases and 2 bases, with 3 bases remaining between them. The CDR3 sequence: CASSLPNTGELFF. CDR3 sequence (DNA): TGTGCCAGCAGCTTACCTAACACCGGGGAGCTGTTTTTT.

The chain couples TRBV7-2 to TRBJ1-2, with D unresolved. Trimming shortened V by 4 bases and J by 7 bases, and 10 bases separated the two germline ends. Germline assignment: CDR1 SGHTA and CDR2 FQGNSA. This CDR3 spans 12 amino acids. CDR3 loop: CASSYGVVGYTF. The DNA for the CDR3 is TGTGCCAGCAGCTACGGGGTGGTTGGCTACACCTTC.

The chain employs TRBV7-7 and TRBJ2-1; 7 bases align to TRBD2. Losses at the gene ends were 5 bases for V and 8 bases for J; bases not matched to a gene: 3. Germline CDR1 and CDR2: SSHAT and FNYEAQ (reference sequence). This CDR3 spans 12 amino acids. CDR3 nucleotides: TGTGCCAGCAGCCCTGGGGGGGATGAGCAGTTCTTC. The encoded protein is CASSPGGDEQFF. The whole variable domain, filled in from reference TRBV7-7 and TRBJ2-1, reads GAGVSQSPRYKVTKRGQDVTLRCDPISSHATLYWYQQALGQGPEFLTYFNYEAQPDKSGLPSDRFSAERPEGSISTLTIQRTEQRDSAMYRCASSPGGDEQFFGPGTRLTVL.

V and J are TRBV28 and TRBJ2-7; 9 bases are a match to TRBD2. Germline values: CDR1 MDHEN, CDR2 SYDVKM. CDR3 size: 14 residues. V lost 6 bases and J lost 3; bases outside the gene matches: 6. Here the CDR3 DNA reads TGTGCCAGCAGCACCGGGACTAGCCGCTACGAGCAGTACTTC. This codes for CASSTGTSRYEQYF.

V usage is TRBV6-5 and J usage is TRBJ2-5, with 8 bases that match TRBD2. Germline CDR1 reads MNHEY; CDR2 reads SVGAGI. The V and J ends lost 0 bases and 2 bases, in that order; junction bases with no gene match: 5. The CDR3 has 16 amino acids. The CDR3 sequence: CASSYSGSGGQETQYF. For the CDR3, the DNA is TGTGCCAGCAGTTACTCGGGTTCGGGGGGGCAAGAGACCCAGTACTTC.

The chain links TRBV5-5 to TRBJ2-7, with D unresolved. V dropped 1 base and J dropped 2 bases, with 10 bases sitting between them. CDR1 and CDR2 from the germline V gene are SGHKS and YYEKEE (reference sequence). The CDR3 is 14 residues long. As DNA, the CDR3 is TGTGCCAGCAGCTTGTCGGGCTGGACCTACGAGCAGTACTTC. It specifies CASSLSGWTYEQYF.

The chain has TRBV27 and TRBJ1-1, with D possibly matching TRBD1 (5 bases). Per the germline V gene, CDR1 is MNHEY and CDR2 is SMNVEV (reference sequence). V lost 6 bases and J lost 1, with 15 bases in between. This CDR3 is built from 15 residues. The CDR3: CASRLREAGNTEAFF. The CDR3 DNA sequence: TGTGCCAGCAGACTCAGGGAAGCGGGGAACACTGAAGCTTTCTTT.

The V call is TRBV6-5, the J call TRBJ2-5, with D perhaps TRBD1 (5 bases). The germline V gene encodes CDR1 MNHEY and CDR2 SVGAGI. The CDR3 is 12 residues long. The V end was cut by 6 bases, the J end by 5 bases, with 10 bases between. The DNA of the CDR3 is TGTGCCAGCAGGATACAGGAGGAGACCCAGTACTTC. Its translation: CASRIQEETQYF.

The chain recombines TRBV18 with TRBJ2-7; 7 nucleotides agree with TRBD1. With V trimmed by 3 bases and J by 3 bases, 8 bases remained unmatched. This CDR3 has 15 residues. Germline CDR1 reads KGHSH; CDR2 reads LQKENI. The CDR3 spells CASSPPLGTDYEQYF. CDR3 sequence (DNA): TGTGCCAGCTCACCTCCCCTGGGGACAGACTACGAGCAGTACTTC.

This clone was observed a single time. The chain employs TRBV7-9 and TRBJ2-7; 7 nucleotides line up with TRBD2. Germline CDR1 reads SEHNR; CDR2 reads FQNEAQ (reference sequence). CDR3 length: 14 amino acids. J lost 1 base, V lost 3 bases, and 3 bases had no gene match. CDR3 sequence reads: CASSLTSKSYEQYF. The CDR3 nucleotides read TGTGCCAGCAGCTTGACTAGCAAATCCTACGAGCAGTACTTC.

The chain has TRBV9 and TRBJ2-7; weak D call: TRBD1 (5 bases). Germline V gene sequence: CDR1 SGDLS, CDR2 YYNGEE. The ends were cut back, 4 bases at V and 2 bases at J, with 7 bases in the middle. The CDR3 runs to 12 residues. The CDR3 is CASSPGPYEQYF. The CDR3 coding sequence is TGTGCCAGCAGCCCAGGGCCCTACGAGCAGTACTTC.

This sequence joins TRBV3-1 (or the pseudogene TRBV3-2) and TRBJ2-2; no clear D. CDR1 and CDR2 from the germline V gene are LGHDT and YNNKEL (reference sequence). Trimming left V 5 bases short and J 7 bases short, with 11 bases between. There are 13 residues in the CDR3. The CDR3 loop reads CASSSPPDGELFF. CDR3 bases: TGTGCCAGCAGCTCCCCCCCCGACGGGGAGCTGTTTTTT.

This chain joins TRBV2 and TRBJ2-2; TRBD2 is a possible D gene (6 bases). CDR1 is SNHLY, CDR2 FYNNEI, per germline. CDR3 length: 11 amino acids. The chain's CDR3 is CATGSGGELFF. CDR3 coding DNA: TGTGCGACCGGGAGTGGCGGGGAGCTGTTTTTT.

The chain uses TRBV4-3 and TRBJ2-1; 11 nucleotides agree with TRBD2. Germline V gene sequence: CDR1 LGHNA, CDR2 YSLEER. With 4 bases clipped from V and 4 bases from J, the junction kept 6 bases outside the gene matches. The CDR3 totals 16 residues. In nucleotides, the CDR3 is TGCGCCAGCAGCCCTGCACTAGCGGGAGTGTACAATGAGCAGTTCTTC. Its translation: CASSPALAGVYNEQFF.